Below are 19 T cell receptor beta chains sequenced from a single sample in a study of early stage breast cancer tumors listed by TCRdb under 2017. Library method: the immunoSEQ multiplex PCR assay. TCRdb retrieved this table from immuneACCESS and kept in-frame rearrangements only. Not all clones are present; in checked studies, unresolved V genes account for under half, and no reason is known for the remainder. Recorded for this sample are tens of thousands of clones; around 68% of them occurred a single time. 6.5% to 8% of the sample is in the top ten clones. The sample consisted of blood. These receptor sequences come from a person aged 60 to 70 with breast cancer.

This chain links TRBV5-4 with TRBJ2-2; possibly TRBD2 for D (5 bases). CDR3 size: 17 residues. Germline CDR1 SGHNT, CDR2 YYREEE (reference sequence). Trimming cost V 0 bases and J 6 bases, with 18 bases left between them. CDR3 bases: TGTGCCAGCAGCTTGGCCTGGGGAGTTGGGTCCCCCGGGGAGCTGTTTTTT. It codes for CASSLAWGVGSPGELFF.

In nucleotides, the CDR3 is TGCGCCAGCAGCGCCGGACAGGGAGGATCTGGATCAGATACGCAGTATTTT. Its protein product is CASSAGQGGSGSDTQYF. The gene calls are TRBV5-1 and TRBJ2-3; TRBD1 agrees at 8 bases. Germline V gene data show CDR1 as SGHRS and CDR2 as YFSETQ. This CDR3 is built from 17 residues. After removal of 4 bases from V and 4 bases from J, the junction contained 14 bases not matched to a gene.

The V call is TRBV18, the J call TRBJ2-7, with D possibly TRBD2 on 6 matching bases. Germline V gene lookup returns CDR1 KGHSH and CDR2 LQKENI. CDR3 size: 15 residues. The germline V and J ends were trimmed by 8 bases and 5 bases, with 22 bases remaining between them. CDR3 coding DNA: TGTGCCAGCGGGCGGGGAGCCGTATTCTTGGACGAGCAGTACTTC. It encodes CASGRGAVFLDEQYF. The whole variable domain, filled in from reference TRBV18 and TRBJ2-7, reads NAGVMQNPRHLVRRRGQEARLRCSPMKGHSHVYWYRQLPEEGLKFMVYLQKENIIDESGMPKERFSAEFPKEGPSILRIQQVVRGDSAAYFCASGRGAVFLDEQYFGPGTRLTVT.

The chain joins TRBV19 to TRBJ2-3, with no clear D. CDR3 length: 16 amino acids. Trimming pared 2 bases from V and 0 bases from J, leaving 12 bases between. From germline, CDR1 is LNHDA and CDR2 SQIVND (reference sequence). CDR3 residues: CASSILVETSTDTQYF. DNA of the CDR3: TGTGCCAGTAGTATACTGGTGGAGACTAGCACAGATACGCAGTATTTT.

The chain recombines TRBV6-5 with TRBJ2-5, with D possibly being TRBD1 or TRBD2 (6 bases each). The CDR3 is 13 amino acids. Germline V gene data show CDR1 as MNHEY and CDR2 as SVGAGI. The V end was cut by 7 bases, the J end by 4 bases, with 13 bases between. CDR3 DNA: TGTGCCAGCACGGTTTCGGGGGCAGAGACCCAGTACTTC. This sequence encodes CASTVSGAETQYF.

The chain employs TRBV9 and TRBJ2-1; D might be TRBD2 (6 bases). Germline CDR1 and CDR2: SGDLS and YYNGEE. This CDR3 region has 15 residues. V lost 5 bases, J lost 8 bases, and 20 bases lay in between. Here the CDR3 DNA reads TGTGCCAGCAGTATCGGAGGGGCCCAGGGACATGAGCAGTTCTTC. Amino acid sequence: CASSIGGAQGHEQFF. Drawing the rest from reference TRBV9 and TRBJ2-1, the complete variable domain is DSGVTQTPKHLITATGQRVTLRCSPRSGDLSVYWYQQSLDQGLQFLIQYYNGEERAKGNILERFSAQQFPDLHSELNLSSLELGDSALYFCASSIGGAQGHEQFFGPGTRLTVL.

The V call is TRBV4-1, the J call TRBJ2-7; 8 bases fit TRBD1. CDR1 and CDR2 from the germline V gene are MGHRA and YSYEKL. V lost 0 bases to trimming and J lost 0 bases; unmatched junction nucleotides: 4. The CDR3 has 16 amino acids. The CDR3 reads CASSQDHRGVSYEQYF. CDR3 in DNA: TGCGCCAGCAGCCAAGATCACAGGGGGGTCTCCTACGAGCAGTACTTC.

The rearrangement joins TRBV5-4 to TRBJ2-5; 8 bases are shared with TRBD1. V was clipped by 4 bases and J by 5 bases; unmatched bases: 4. This CDR3 spans 13 amino acids. Per germline, CDR1 SGHNT and CDR2 YYREEE (reference sequence). The CDR3 sequence is CASSARQGETQYF. DNA for the CDR3: TGTGCCAGCAGCGCTCGACAGGGGGAGACCCAGTACTTC.

V gene TRBV4-1 combines with J gene TRBJ2-1; D unclear. CDR1 is MGHRA, CDR2 YSYEKL, per germline. CDR3 length equals 12 residues. V shed 4 bases and J shed 7 bases, with 8 bases lying between them. CDR3 sequence reads: CASSRYGNEQFF. The DNA of the CDR3 is TGCGCCAGCAGCCGTTATGGAAATGAGCAGTTCTTC.

The V gene is TRBV2, the J gene TRBJ2-3, with D perhaps TRBD1 (6 bases). The length of the CDR3 is 13 residues. The V gene's germline CDR1 is SNHLY and CDR2 FYNNEI. V dropped 6 bases and J dropped 7 bases, with 14 bases sitting between them. DNA for the CDR3: TGTGCCAGCAGCCACAGGGTACTAAATACGCAGTATTTT. Its translation is CASSHRVLNTQYF.

This CDR3 reads CASSLDLNQPQHF. CDR3 nucleotides: TGTGCCAGCAGCTTAGACCTCAATCAGCCCCAGCATTTT. This sequence joins TRBV5-4 and TRBJ1-5; D call uncertain. Germline V lookup: CDR1 SGHNT, CDR2 YYREEE (reference sequence). V was cut by 2 bases and J by 3 bases, with 6 bases left in between. This CDR3 region has 13 residues.

The gene calls are TRBV5-1 and TRBJ2-2; 10 bases map to TRBD2. Unmatched junction bases numbered 5, after V lost 5 bases and J lost 1 base. The CDR3 contains 16 residues. Looked up from germline, CDR1 is SGHRS and CDR2 is YFSETQ. In DNA form, the CDR3 reads TGCGCCAGCAGTTACCTAGCGGGGGTGAACACCGGGGAGCTGTTTTTT. Its translation is CASSYLAGVNTGELFF.

The chain recombines TRBV5-1 with TRBJ2-1, with 10 bases matching TRBD2. This CDR3 has 16 residues. The V gene's germline CDR1 is SGHRS and CDR2 YFSETQ. V dropped 4 bases and J dropped 10; count of bases not matched to a gene: 14. CDR3 coding DNA: TGCGCCAGCAGCACTGGGACTAGCGCGGGCCCTGGGGAGCAGTTCTTC. This translates into CASSTGTSAGPGEQFF. The full variable domain, rest sourced from reference TRBV5-1 and TRBJ2-1, is KAGVTQTPRYLIKTRGQQVTLSCSPISGHRSVSWYQQTPGQGLQFLFEYFSETQRNKGNFPGRFSGRQFSNSRSEMNVSTLELGDSALYLCASSTGTSAGPGEQFFGPGTRLTVL.

The V gene is TRBV19, the J gene TRBJ2-7; maybe TRBD2 (6 bases). Germline CDR1 LNHDA, CDR2 SQIVND (reference sequence). This CDR3 comprises 13 residues. Trimming pared 3 bases from V and 4 bases from J, leaving 10 bases between. CDR3 sequence: CASSIPGRYEQYF. For the CDR3, the DNA is TGTGCCAGTAGTATTCCAGGGAGGTACGAGCAGTACTTC.

V gene TRBV19 combines with J gene TRBJ2-1, with TRBD2 as a possible D gene (5 bases). Germline values: CDR1 LNHDA, CDR2 SQIVND (reference sequence). This CDR3 comprises 16 residues. The V and J ends lost 5 bases and 0 bases respectively, with 14 bases between them. The DNA for the CDR3 is TGTGCCAGTAGTCCCGGGAAGGCGAGCTCCTACAATGAGCAGTTCTTC. This sequence encodes CASSPGKASSYNEQFF.

V and J are TRBV9 and TRBJ2-3; D is perhaps TRBD1 (5 bases). The germline V gene has CDR1 SGDLS and CDR2 YYNGEE. CDR3 length equals 14 residues. The V gene lost 0 bases and the J gene lost 2 bases, with 7 bases spanning the gap. CDR3 in amino acids: CASSVGTSTDTQYF. Written as DNA, the CDR3 is TGTGCCAGCAGCGTAGGGACATCCACAGATACGCAGTATTTT.

This CDR3 is CASSLGQGLNTEAFF. DNA of the CDR3: TGTGCCAGCAGTTTAGGACAGGGATTGAACACTGAAGCTTTCTTT. This chain connects TRBV27 to TRBJ1-1; TRBD1 matches 8 bases. Germline trimming cut 2 bases from V and 0 bases from J; bases unmatched to any gene: 2. Germline V lookup: CDR1 MNHEY, CDR2 SMNVEV (reference sequence). The CDR3 runs to 15 residues.

This chain joins TRBV7-9 and TRBJ2-5; the D is unclear. Germline V lookup: CDR1 SEHNR, CDR2 FQNEAQ (reference sequence). The CDR3 runs to 14 residues. The V end lost 5 bases, the J end lost 2 bases, and 12 bases lay between the germline ends. Here the CDR3 reads CASSGSLQQETQYF. CDR3 DNA: TGTGCCAGCAGCGGTAGCCTTCAGCAAGAGACCCAGTACTTC.

This clone has more than one count but fewer than ten. CDR3 region: CASILQPDRGEAFF. The CDR3 nucleotides are TGCGCCAGCATTCTCCAACCGGACAGGGGTGAAGCTTTCTTT. This chain joins TRBV5-1 and TRBJ1-1; 9 bases are a match to TRBD1. V lost 6 bases, J lost 7 bases, and 10 bases stayed unmatched. The CDR3 is made up of 14 amino acids. Germline CDR1 and CDR2: SGHRS and YFSETQ. Together with reference TRBV5-1 and TRBJ1-1, the CDR3 gives the full variable domain: KAGVTQTPRYLIKTRGQQVTLSCSPISGHRSVSWYQQTPGQGLQFLFEYFSETQRNKGNFPGRFSGRQFSNSRSEMNVSTLELGDSALYLCASILQPDRGEAFFGQGTRLTVV.